The clone carrying this TCR beta chain was seen only a few times. As yet, its antigen is unknown. These data belong to a study of beta chain features in type 1 diabetes. CDR1 and CDR2 (germline): SGHAT, FQNNGV. V was pared by 5 bases and J by 0 bases, with 14 bases between. This CDR3 comprises 15 residues. Findings of the study overall: Across patients, naive, central memory and Treg TCRB repertoires exhibited apparently greater similarity than was observed across healthy donors. Fewer insertions but more deletions were seen at VDJ junctions in type 1 diabetes patients. In patients and controls equally, PCR might favor templates that are shorter.

A CD45RO/CCR7/CD25/CD127/CD95/CD27 panel sorted naive, central memory, regulatory and stem cell-like memory CD4+ cells. Expressed TCRB transcripts were sequenced after all isolated RNA was converted to cDNA. The data were produced by immunoSEQ multiplex PCR, yet TCRdb's version contains in-frame clones alone and is incomplete. This sample has 300,000 to 350,000 clones, with less than 10% found just once. The material sequenced was central memory CD4+ T cells from blood. This clonotype originated in a woman between 18 and 29 years old in good health. This chain uses TRBV11-2 with TRBJ2-7, with a possible D match to TRBD2 (6 bases). CDR3 loop: CASSPSGRSSYEQYF. CDR3 DNA sequence: TGTGCCAGCAGCCCTTCGGGGAGGAGCTCCTACGAGCAGTACTTC. The variable domain in full, with the rest retrieved from reference TRBV11-2 and TRBJ2-7, is EAGVAQSPRYKIIEKRQSVAFWCNPISGHATLYWYQQILGQGPKLLIQFQNNGVVDDSQLPKDRFSAERLKGVDSTLKIQPAKLEDSAVYLCASSPSGRSSYEQYFGPGTRLTVT.